The next 15 T cell receptor beta chains were all read from a single sample in a study of early stage breast cancer tumors. Method: immunoSEQ multiplex PCR; TCRdb's copy keeps in-frame clones and lacks some. The sample includes tens of thousands of clones, around 50% of them seen just once. Sequenced material: breast tumor tissue. These receptors all stem from a person aged 50-59 years with breast cancer.

This clone was seen more than once but under ten times. The V call is TRBV7-2, the J call TRBJ2-7; D gene uncertain. CDR1 is SGHTA and CDR2 is FQGNSA in the germline V gene. The CDR3 runs 14 residues. The germline V and J ends were trimmed by 2 bases and 6 bases, with 14 bases remaining between them. The CDR3 is CASSLSGTFGEQYF. DNA for the CDR3: TGTGCCAGCAGCTTATCAGGCACGTTCGGCGAGCAGTACTTC.

The gene calls are TRBV5-4 and TRBJ2-6, with a tentative D call TRBD2 (5 bases). CDR3 length: 15 residues. CDR1 and CDR2 (germline): SGHNT, YYREEE (reference sequence). The V end lost 6 bases, the J end lost 2 bases, and 12 bases lay between the germline ends. The CDR3 protein is CASTQSRAGANVLTF. CDR3 DNA sequence: TGTGCCAGCACCCAATCGAGGGCTGGGGCCAACGTCCTGACTTTC. Combining the CDR3 with reference TRBV5-4 and TRBJ2-6 gives the whole variable domain ETGVTQSPTHLIKTRGQQVTLRCSSQSGHNTVSWYQQALGQGPQFIFQYYREEENGRGNFPPRFSGLQFPNYSSELNVNALELDDSALYLCASTQSRAGANVLTFGAGSRLTVL.

J is TRBJ2-5 and V is TRBV5-1; 10 positions agree with TRBD2. Germline V CDR1 and CDR2: SGHRS, YFSETQ. Trimming cost V 0 bases and J 2 bases; bases outside gene matches: 1. The CDR3 is 15 amino acids. CDR3 nucleotides: TGCGCCAGCAGCTTGGTACTAGCGGGACAAGAGACCCAGTACTTC. Amino acids: CASSLVLAGQETQYF.

J is TRBJ2-7 and V is TRBV5-1; D unclear. The ends were cut back, 2 bases at V and 3 bases at J, with 9 bases in the middle. The CDR3 has 13 amino acids. CDR1 SGHRS and CDR2 YFSETQ come from the germline V gene. Here the CDR3 DNA reads TGCGCCAGCAGCTTTGTAACAGACTACGAGCAGTACTTC. It specifies CASSFVTDYEQYF. The complete variable domain, with remaining parts taken from reference TRBV5-1 and TRBJ2-7, reads KAGVTQTPRYLIKTRGQQVTLSCSPISGHRSVSWYQQTPGQGLQFLFEYFSETQRNKGNFPGRFSGRQFSNSRSEMNVSTLELGDSALYLCASSFVTDYEQYFGPGTRLTVT.

The rearrangement uses TRBV29-1 and TRBJ1-1; D call uncertain. With 7 bases removed from V and 2 bases from J, the gap between germline ends came to 14 bases. This CDR3 contains 13 residues. Germline V gene lookup returns CDR1 SQVTM and CDR2 ANQGSEA. The CDR3 sequence is CSAQGLGNTEAFF. The CDR3 bases are TGCAGCGCCCAAGGCCTGGGTAACACTGAAGCTTTCTTT. The variable domain in full, completed from reference TRBV29-1 and TRBJ1-1, reads SAVISQKPSRDICQRGTSLTIQCQVDSQVTMMFWYRQQPGQSLTLIATANQGSEATYESGFVIDKFPISRPNLTFSTLTVSNMSPEDSSIYLCSAQGLGNTEAFFGQGTRLTVV.

This clone showed up just a few times. V gene TRBV21-1 combines with J gene TRBJ2-5; TRBD2 is the table's D call and was not checked against the DNA. TRBV21-1 is an annotated pseudogene. This CDR3 has 14 amino acids. The chain's CDR3 is CASTSGRAQETQYF. The CDR3 DNA reads as TGTGCCAGTACTAGCGGGAGGGCCCAGGAGACCCAGTACTTC.

This clone showed up just once. The J gene is TRBJ2-3, the V gene TRBV29-1; D is perhaps TRBD1 (6 bases). This CDR3 is built from 17 residues. CDR1 SQVTM and CDR2 ANQGSEA come from the germline V gene. Trimming cost V 5 bases and J 0 bases, with 21 bases left between them. The CDR3 reads CSVLGFRVTGSTDTQYF. CDR3 sequence (DNA): TGCAGCGTTTTGGGCTTTCGGGTTACAGGGAGCACAGATACGCAGTATTTT.

The chain links TRBV4-3 to TRBJ1-1; D is unclear. Per the germline V gene, CDR1 is LGHNA and CDR2 is YSLEER. This CDR3 has 12 residues. V was cut by 3 bases and J by 3 bases, with 5 bases left in between. As DNA, the CDR3 is TGCGCCAGCAGCCAGGGGTACACTGAAGCTTTCTTT. It encodes CASSQGYTEAFF.

The gene calls are TRBV19 and TRBJ2-7, with 9 bases identical to TRBD1. The CDR3 runs 15 residues. Germline CDR1 and CDR2: LNHDA and SQIVND (reference sequence). V shed 10 bases and J 2 bases; nucleotides not matched to a gene: 12. The chain's CDR3 is CATATLGQGPYEQYF. The CDR3 DNA follows: TGTGCCACCGCAACGTTGGGACAGGGACCCTACGAGCAGTACTTC.

The V and J genes are TRBV19 and TRBJ1-2; D gene ambiguous. This CDR3 has 13 amino acids. CDR1 LNHDA and CDR2 SQIVND come from the germline V gene (reference sequence). The V and J ends lost 0 bases and 7 bases respectively, with 9 bases between them. The CDR3 bases are TGTGCCAGTAGTATAGATCGAGGTCGTGGCTACACCTTC. Protein sequence: CASSIDRGRGYTF. Complete variable domain (other parts from reference TRBV19 and TRBJ1-2): DGGITQSPKYLFRKEGQNVTLSCEQNLNHDAMYWYRQDPGQGLRLIYYSQIVNDFQKGDIAEGYSVSREKKESFPLTVTSAQKNPTAFYLCASSIDRGRGYTFGSGTRLTVV.

This rearrangement joins TRBV6-6 to TRBJ2-3; TRBD2 agrees at 7 bases. From germline, CDR1 is MNHNY and CDR2 SVGAGI (reference sequence). The J segment lost 1 base and the V segment lost 7 bases, leaving 11 bases of the junction unmatched. The CDR3 sequence is 16 residues long. The DNA of the CDR3 is TGTGCCAGCACCGGGGGGAGCGGCAGAGGCACAGATACGCAGTATTTT. Protein product: CASTGGSGRGTDTQYF.

In this sample, this clone turned up a few times. The chain employs TRBV2 and TRBJ1-1; perhaps TRBD1 as D (5 bases). Trimming stripped 5 bases from V and 0 bases from J, with 16 bases between. CDR1 and CDR2 (germline): SNHLY, FYNNEI. CDR3 length: 16 amino acids. The chain's CDR3 is CASSPIGAEMNTEAFF. The DNA for the CDR3 is TGTGCCAGCAGTCCTATTGGGGCAGAGATGAACACTGAAGCTTTCTTT.

The genes are TRBV19 and TRBJ2-1, with TRBD2 as a possible D gene (6 bases). Trimming took 5 bases from V and 9 from J, leaving 26 bases between them. CDR3 size: 17 residues. Germline V gene sequence: CDR1 LNHDA, CDR2 SQIVND (reference sequence). The CDR3 protein is CASSSPIPFGSGGEQFF. The CDR3 coding sequence is TGTGCCAGTAGTTCCCCTATACCTTTCGGGAGTGGTGGTGAGCAGTTCTTC.

The V call is TRBV18, the J call TRBJ2-7; D is ambiguous. CDR1 and CDR2 from the germline V gene are KGHSH and LQKENI. Between the trimmed V and J ends, which lost 2 bases and 2 bases, there was a span of 4 bases. This CDR3 contains 12 residues. This chain's CDR3 is CASSPGAYEQYF. Here the CDR3 DNA reads TGTGCCAGCTCACCAGGGGCCTACGAGCAGTACTTC.

This sequence joins TRBV15 and TRBJ1-5; D call uncertain. The CDR3 runs to 13 residues. Deletions cut 1 base from V and 5 bases from J, with 6 bases between. Germline V CDR1 and CDR2: LNHNV, YYDKDF (reference sequence). CDR3 sequence reads: CATSRVTDQPQHF. CDR3 bases: TGTGCCACCAGCAGAGTTACCGATCAGCCCCAGCATTTT.